What follows is one T cell receptor beta chain and its context. This sample is part of a study of STAT5B mutations in CD4+ large granular lymphocyte leukemia. J was trimmed by 5 bases and V by 5 bases; bases with no gene match: 6. The CDR3 spans 15 residues. Per germline, CDR1 MDHEN and CDR2 SYDVKM. Some clones are missing from TCRdb's copy, which holds only in-frame ones; the method was immunoSEQ multiplex PCR. Found here are about 30,000 clones, around 70% of them singletons; the top ten hold about 0.45%. The receptor was isolated from a human donor in good health. The chain combines TRBV28 with TRBJ2-5; 12 positions agree with TRBD2. The sample comprised CD4+ T cells from blood buffy coats. The CDR3, as DNA: TGTGCCAGCAGTCTACTAGCGGGGGGCCAGGAGACCCAGTACTTC. Translating gives CASSLLAGGQETQYF.